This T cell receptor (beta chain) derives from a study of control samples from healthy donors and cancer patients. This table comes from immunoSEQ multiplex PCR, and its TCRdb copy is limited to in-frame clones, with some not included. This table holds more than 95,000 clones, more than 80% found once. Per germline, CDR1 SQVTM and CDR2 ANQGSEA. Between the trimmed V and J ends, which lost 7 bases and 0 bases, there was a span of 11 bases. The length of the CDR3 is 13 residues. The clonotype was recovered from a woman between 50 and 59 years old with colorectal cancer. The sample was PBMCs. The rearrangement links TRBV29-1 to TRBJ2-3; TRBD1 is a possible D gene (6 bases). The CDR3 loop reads CSANRESTDTQYF. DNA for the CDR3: TGCAGCGCGAACAGGGAGAGCACAGATACGCAGTATTTT.